These 25 T cell receptor beta chains came from one sample sequenced in a study of blood T cell repertoires in COVID-19. Profiling relied on immunoSEQ multiplex PCR, and the TCRdb table lists in-frame clones only, not all of them. The sample includes 400,000 to 450,000 clones, over 75% seen only once; the top ten take more than 0.95%. Sequenced material: PBMCs or T cells enriched from blood (not recorded which). Source of these receptors: a man younger than 45 who had recovered from COVID-19.

The chain recombines TRBV28 with TRBJ2-7; D is perhaps TRBD2 (5 bases). This CDR3 has 14 residues. Germline V gene data show CDR1 as MDHEN and CDR2 as SYDVKM. Trimming cost V 3 bases and J 7 bases, with 16 bases left between them. The CDR3 nucleotides read TGTGCCAGCAGTTTCTACGACCGGGATCGGGAGCAGTACTTC. Translating gives CASSFYDRDREQYF.

V usage is TRBV9 and J usage is TRBJ1-1, with 9 bases that match TRBD1. Per germline, CDR1 SGDLS and CDR2 YYNGEE. The trim removed 4 bases at V and 4 bases at J, leaving 5 bases unmatched. The CDR3 has 14 residues. The CDR3 nucleotides are TGTGCCAGCAGCCCACAGGGGGCAGGCACTGAAGCTTTCTTT. Protein sequence: CASSPQGAGTEAFF.

The rearrangement links TRBV30 to TRBJ1-1; D unclear. The CDR3 runs to 13 residues. The ends were cut back, 5 bases at V and 3 bases at J, with 13 bases in the middle. Germline V gives CDR1 GTSNPN, CDR2 SVGIG (reference sequence). CDR3 amino acids: CAWSRGLDTEAFF. CDR3 DNA: TGTGCCTGGTCTCGGGGTCTGGACACTGAAGCTTTCTTT. The full variable domain, in which reference TRBV30 and TRBJ1-1 provide the parts outside the CDR3, is SQTIHQWPATLVQPVGSPLSLECTVEGTSNPNLYWYRQAAGRGLQLLFYSVGIGQISSEVPQNLSASRPQDRQFILSSKKLLLSDSGFYLCAWSRGLDTEAFFGQGTRLTVV.

The chain joins TRBV29-1 to TRBJ2-3, with TRBD2 as a possible D gene (5 bases). The germline V and J ends were trimmed by 4 bases and 0 bases, with 11 bases remaining between them. The CDR3 extends over 14 amino acids. Per the germline V gene, CDR1 is SQVTM and CDR2 is ANQGSEA. CDR3 in DNA: TGCAGCGTTGGGCCAGCGGCTAGCACAGATACGCAGTATTTT. Translated, it gives CSVGPAASTDTQYF.

The chain uses TRBV10-1 and TRBJ1-4; D remains unclear. This CDR3 has 14 residues. Germline lookup yields CDR1 WNHNN and CDR2 SYGVQD (reference sequence). With 0 bases removed from V and 7 bases from J, the gap between germline ends came to 9 bases. The DNA of the CDR3 is TGCGCCAGCAGTGAGTCCCTAGCGGCTGAAAAACTGTTTTTT. Encoded protein: CASSESLAAEKLFF.

V and J are TRBV11-2 and TRBJ2-1; weak D call: TRBD1 (6 bases). Germline CDR1 is SGHAT and CDR2 is FQNNGV. This CDR3 comprises 16 residues. Trimming shortened V by 6 bases and J by 0 bases, and 15 bases separated the two germline ends. Written as DNA, the CDR3 is TGTGCCAGCAGTGTACGAGCGGACAGCTCCTACAATGAGCAGTTCTTC. This sequence encodes CASSVRADSSYNEQFF.

The V call is TRBV27, the J call TRBJ1-3; a possible D gene is TRBD1 (5 bases). Per germline, CDR1 MNHEY and CDR2 SMNVEV (reference sequence). Between the trimmed V and J ends, which lost 0 bases and 3 bases, there was a span of 15 bases. CDR3 length equals 17 residues. Here the CDR3 DNA reads TGTGCCAGCAGTTTATCGGGCTCCAAGGGGTATGGAAACACCATATATTTT. Translating it yields CASSLSGSKGYGNTIYF.

The chain employs TRBV24-1 and TRBJ2-2; tentatively, D is TRBD1 (6 bases). CDR1 and CDR2 (germline): KGHDR, SFDVKD. The CDR3 is 15 amino acids. V was clipped by 5 bases and J by 3 bases, with 12 bases between them. CDR3 residues: CATSVEGDDTGELFF. The DNA for the CDR3 is TGTGCCACCAGTGTCGAGGGGGACGACACCGGGGAGCTGTTTTTT.

The V and J genes are TRBV4-1 and TRBJ1-1, with TRBD1 matching 8 bases. Per the germline V gene, CDR1 is MGHRA and CDR2 is YSYEKL. V lost 2 bases and J lost 1; bases outside the gene matches: 6. The CDR3 spans 16 residues. DNA for the CDR3: TGCGCCAGCAGCCAAAGAGTTGGGACAGGGAACACTGAAGCTTTCTTT. Translation gives CASSQRVGTGNTEAFF.

The chain employs TRBV10-3 and TRBJ1-4; 9 bases are a match to TRBD1. Germline lookup yields CDR1 ENHRY and CDR2 SYGVKD. V shed 5 bases, J shed 7 bases, and the junction held 2 bases outside the gene matches. CDR3 length equals 13 residues. CDR3 in amino acids: CAISRTGVEKLFF. The CDR3 nucleotides are TGTGCCATCAGTCGGACAGGGGTTGAAAAACTGTTTTTT.

This chain joins TRBV5-1 and TRBJ2-7; the D gene is possibly TRBD2 (5 bases). Germline CDR1 is SGHRS and CDR2 is YFSETQ. The CDR3 has 13 amino acids. The ends were cut back, 3 bases at V and 0 bases at J, with 7 bases in the middle. The CDR3 DNA follows: TGCGCCAGCAGCTACAGCGGCTCCTACGAGCAGTACTTC. Amino acid sequence: CASSYSGSYEQYF.

The V call is TRBV12-3 or TRBV12-4, the J call TRBJ2-2; tentatively, D is TRBD1 (5 bases). The CDR3 runs 13 residues. Trimming pared 1 base from V and 6 bases from J, leaving 6 bases between. In DNA form, the CDR3 reads TGTGCCAGCAGTTTAGACAGGCCCGGGGAGCTGTTTTTT. Translating gives CASSLDRPGELFF.

The V gene is TRBV7-9, the J gene TRBJ2-7, with 9 nucleotides matching TRBD1. CDR1 is SEHNR, CDR2 FQNEAQ, per germline (reference sequence). This CDR3 region has 16 residues. V shed 4 bases, J shed 4 bases, and the junction held 11 bases outside the gene matches. CDR3 amino acids: CASSSRVGQGFYEQYF. The CDR3 coding sequence is TGTGCCAGCAGCTCAAGGGTTGGACAGGGGTTTTACGAGCAGTACTTC.

V is TRBV9 and J is TRBJ2-7; tentatively, D is TRBD2 (5 bases). Germline CDR1 and CDR2: SGDLS and YYNGEE. This CDR3 spans 14 amino acids. With 4 bases removed from V and 2 bases from J, the gap between germline ends came to 13 bases. CDR3 nucleotide sequence: TGTGCCAGCAGCCCCCGCGGGTTTGCCTACGAGCAGTACTTC. The encoded protein is CASSPRGFAYEQYF.

This clone was picked up a small number of times. The chain has TRBV5-1 and TRBJ1-2; D remains unclear. Per the germline V gene, CDR1 is SGHRS and CDR2 is YFSETQ. This CDR3 has 13 amino acids. The V and J ends lost 0 bases and 6 bases respectively, with 9 bases between them. The CDR3 sequence is CASSLGMRDGYTF. The CDR3 nucleotides read TGCGCCAGCAGCTTGGGTATGCGCGATGGCTACACCTTC.

J is TRBJ2-5 and V is TRBV2; 10 bases match TRBD2. V trimming: 6 bases; J trimming: 4 bases; junction bases outside the gene matches: 11. Germline loops: CDR1 SNHLY, CDR2 FYNNEI. The CDR3 spans 16 residues. The CDR3 sequence is CASRALAGDTIETQYF. CDR3 bases: TGTGCCAGCAGGGCTCTAGCGGGAGACACAATAGAGACCCAGTACTTC.

The chain combines TRBV7-2 with TRBJ2-7, with 11 bases that match TRBD2. V was pared by 3 bases and J by 0 bases, with 7 bases of the junction left unmatched. Germline V gene lookup returns CDR1 SGHTA and CDR2 FQGNSA. CDR3 size: 17 residues. This CDR3 is CASSFPGLAESSYEQYF. DNA of the CDR3: TGTGCCAGCAGCTTTCCGGGACTAGCGGAAAGCTCCTACGAGCAGTACTTC.

This rearrangement joins TRBV15 to TRBJ2-1, with 10 nucleotides matching TRBD2. Trimming took 1 base from V and 8 from J; bases not matched to a gene: 2. The germline V gene has CDR1 LNHNV and CDR2 YYDKDF (reference sequence). This CDR3 contains 14 residues. The CDR3 coding sequence is TGTGCCACCAGCAGAGGCCTAGCGGGAGATGAGCAGTTCTTC. Translation: CATSRGLAGDEQFF.

The V call is TRBV5-1, the J call TRBJ2-4; 10 nucleotides agree with TRBD2. CDR1 is SGHRS, CDR2 YFSETQ, per germline. This CDR3 has 17 residues. The V segment lost 2 bases and the J segment 1 base; nucleotides outside the gene matches: 6. The CDR3 bases are TGCGCCAGCAGCTTCTATGGGACTAGCGAGGCCAAAAACATTCAGTACTTC. Residues: CASSFYGTSEAKNIQYF.

This chain connects TRBV6-4 to TRBJ1-2; D call uncertain. This CDR3 comprises 14 residues. Trimming removed 0 bases at V and 3 bases at J, with 8 bases between. The germline CDR1 and CDR2 sequences are MRHNA and SNTAGT. CDR3 sequence (DNA): TGTGCCAGCAGTGACTCACTCCGGGACTATGGCTACACCTTC. Its protein product is CASSDSLRDYGYTF.

In its sample, this clone was seen once. V is TRBV19 and J is TRBJ2-4; 7 bases match TRBD1. In germline, CDR1 is LNHDA, CDR2 SQIVND (reference sequence). V dropped 6 bases and J dropped 9; count of bases not matched to a gene: 5. The CDR3 runs to 12 residues. DNA of the CDR3: TGTGCCAGTAGGGGTGACAGGGTCATTCAGTACTTC. Protein product: CASRGDRVIQYF. The full variable domain, completed using reference TRBV19 and TRBJ2-4, is DGGITQSPKYLFRKEGQNVTLSCEQNLNHDAMYWYRQDPGQGLRLIYYSQIVNDFQKGDIAEGYSVSREKKESFPLTVTSAQKNPTAFYLCASRGDRVIQYFGAGTRLSVL.

The chain couples TRBV19 to TRBJ2-7, with a weak D call TRBD2 (6 bases). The V end was cut by 6 bases, the J end by 3 bases, with 18 bases between. CDR1 and CDR2 from the germline V gene are LNHDA and SQIVND (reference sequence). This CDR3 comprises 15 residues. The CDR3: CASRTLGTGLYEQYF. As DNA, the CDR3 is TGTGCCAGTAGAACCCTGGGGACTGGGCTCTACGAGCAGTACTTC.

V is TRBV18 and J is TRBJ2-4; D is uncertain. V lost 1 base and J lost 5, with 9 bases in between. Germline-derived CDR1 and CDR2 are KGHSH and LQKENI. There are 14 residues in the CDR3. CDR3 protein: CASSPLRRENIQYF. The CDR3 bases are TGTGCCAGCTCACCACTGCGCCGAGAAAACATTCAGTACTTC.

The chain joins TRBV21-1 to TRBJ2-3; the table's D call of TRBD1 was not tested on the DNA. TRBV21-1 is tagged as a pseudogene. The CDR3 is made up of 18 amino acids. The DNA for the CDR3 is TGTGCCAACCCAAACCGGGACAGGGGTTTATTGTTTGCAGATACGCAGTATTTT. This encodes CANPNRDRGLLFADTQYF.

This clone has a count of ten or more. The chain uses TRBV28 and TRBJ1-2; TRBD1 might be the D (5 bases). Trimming removed 7 bases from V and 8 bases from J, with 11 bases in between. The CDR3 totals 11 residues. Germline V lookup: CDR1 MDHEN, CDR2 SYDVKM. The chain's CDR3 is CASTEKGGYTF. DNA of the CDR3: TGTGCCAGCACCGAGAAGGGGGGCTACACCTTC.